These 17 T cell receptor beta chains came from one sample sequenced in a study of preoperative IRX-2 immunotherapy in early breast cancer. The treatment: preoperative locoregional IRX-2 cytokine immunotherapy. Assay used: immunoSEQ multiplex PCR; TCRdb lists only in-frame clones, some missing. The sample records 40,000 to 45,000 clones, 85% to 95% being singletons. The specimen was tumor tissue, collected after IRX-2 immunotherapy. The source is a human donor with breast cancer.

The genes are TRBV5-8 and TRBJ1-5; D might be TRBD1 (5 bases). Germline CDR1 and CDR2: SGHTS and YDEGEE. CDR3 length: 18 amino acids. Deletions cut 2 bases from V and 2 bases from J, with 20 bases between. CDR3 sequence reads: CASSFTAGLQGGNQPQHF. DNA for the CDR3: TGTGCCAGCAGCTTCACGGCGGGTCTGCAGGGAGGCAATCAGCCCCAGCATTTT.

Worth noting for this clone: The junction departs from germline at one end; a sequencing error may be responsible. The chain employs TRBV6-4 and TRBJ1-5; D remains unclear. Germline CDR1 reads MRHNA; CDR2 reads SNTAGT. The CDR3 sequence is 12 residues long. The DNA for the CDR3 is TGTGCCGGCAGACGGCTCAATCAGCCCCAGCATTTT. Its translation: CAGRRLNQPQHF.

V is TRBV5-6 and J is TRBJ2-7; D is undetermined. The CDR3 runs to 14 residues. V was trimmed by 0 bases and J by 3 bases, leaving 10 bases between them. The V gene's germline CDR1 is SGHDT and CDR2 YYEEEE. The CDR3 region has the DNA TGTGCCAGCAGCTTGGAGGGCCTTTACTACGAGCAGTACTTC. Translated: CASSLEGLYYEQYF.

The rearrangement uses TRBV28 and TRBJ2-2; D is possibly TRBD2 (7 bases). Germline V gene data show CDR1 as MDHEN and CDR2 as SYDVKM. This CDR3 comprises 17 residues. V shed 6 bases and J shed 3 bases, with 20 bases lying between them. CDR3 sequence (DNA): TGTGCCAGCAGGCGGATGTGGGGGGGGCGCTACACCGGGGAGCTGTTTTTT. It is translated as CASRRMWGGRYTGELFF.

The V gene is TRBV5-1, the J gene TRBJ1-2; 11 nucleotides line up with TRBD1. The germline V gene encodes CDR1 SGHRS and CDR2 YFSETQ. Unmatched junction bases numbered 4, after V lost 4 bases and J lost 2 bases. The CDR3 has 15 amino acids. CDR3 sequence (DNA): TGCGCCAGCAGCAGGGGACAGGGGGAGAACTATGGCTACACCTTC. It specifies CASSRGQGENYGYTF.

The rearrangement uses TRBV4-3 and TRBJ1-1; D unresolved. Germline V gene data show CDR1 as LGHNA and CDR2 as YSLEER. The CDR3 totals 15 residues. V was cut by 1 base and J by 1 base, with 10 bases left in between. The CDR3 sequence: CASSQAPRQNTEAFF. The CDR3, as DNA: TGCGCCAGCAGCCAAGCCCCCCGGCAGAACACTGAAGCTTTCTTT.

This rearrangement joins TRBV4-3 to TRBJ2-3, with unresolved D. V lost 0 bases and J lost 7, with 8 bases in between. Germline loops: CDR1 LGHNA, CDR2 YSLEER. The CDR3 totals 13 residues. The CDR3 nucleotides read TGCGCCAGCAGCCAAGATCTTAAGTATACGCAGTATTTT. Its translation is CASSQDLKYTQYF.

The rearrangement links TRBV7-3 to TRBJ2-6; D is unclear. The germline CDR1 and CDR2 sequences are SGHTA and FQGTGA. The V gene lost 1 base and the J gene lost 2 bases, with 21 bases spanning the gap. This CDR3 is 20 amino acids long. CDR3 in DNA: TGTGCCAGCAGCTTAAGACCCGTGTCCTTGTGGGCGGCTGGGGCCAACGTCCTGACTTTC. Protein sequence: CASSLRPVSLWAAGANVLTF.

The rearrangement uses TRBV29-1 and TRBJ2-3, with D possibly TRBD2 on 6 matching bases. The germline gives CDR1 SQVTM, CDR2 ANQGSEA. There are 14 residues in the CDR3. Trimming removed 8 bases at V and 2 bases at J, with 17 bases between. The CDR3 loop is CSHGVGGLTDTQYF. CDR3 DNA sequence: TGCAGCCATGGTGTGGGAGGACTCACAGATACGCAGTATTTT.

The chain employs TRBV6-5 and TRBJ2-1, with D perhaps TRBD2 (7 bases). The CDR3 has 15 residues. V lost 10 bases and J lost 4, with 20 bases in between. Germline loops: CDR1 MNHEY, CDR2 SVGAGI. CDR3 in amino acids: CATKGGLADYNEQFF. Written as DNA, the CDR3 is TGTGCCACCAAAGGGGGGCTAGCGGATTACAATGAGCAGTTCTTC.

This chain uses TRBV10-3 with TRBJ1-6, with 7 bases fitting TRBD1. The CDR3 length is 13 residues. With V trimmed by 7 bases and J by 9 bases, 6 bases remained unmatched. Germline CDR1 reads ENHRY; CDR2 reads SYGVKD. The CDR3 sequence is CAIKTGLSSPLHF. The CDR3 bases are TGTGCCATCAAGACAGGGCTTAGTTCACCCCTCCACTTT.

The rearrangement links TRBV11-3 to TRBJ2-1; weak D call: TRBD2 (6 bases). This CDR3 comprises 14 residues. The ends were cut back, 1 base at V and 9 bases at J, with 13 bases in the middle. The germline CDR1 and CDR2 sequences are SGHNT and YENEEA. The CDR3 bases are TGTGCCAGCAGCTTAGCGGGAGCCGTAGGTGAGCAGTTCTTC. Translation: CASSLAGAVGEQFF. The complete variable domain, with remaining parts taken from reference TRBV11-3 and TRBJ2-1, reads EAGVVQSPRYKIIEKKQPVAFWCNPISGHNTLYWYLQNLGQGPELLIRYENEEAVDDSQLPKDRFSAERLKGVDSTLKIQPAELGDSAVYLCASSLAGAVGEQFFGPGTRLTVL.

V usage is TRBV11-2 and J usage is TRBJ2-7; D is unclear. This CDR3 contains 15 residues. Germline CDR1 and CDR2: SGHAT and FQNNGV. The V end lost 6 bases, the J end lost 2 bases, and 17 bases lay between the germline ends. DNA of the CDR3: TGTGCCAGCAGTCTGCCCCCACTCGTACCCTACGAGCAGTACTTC. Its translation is CASSLPPLVPYEQYF.

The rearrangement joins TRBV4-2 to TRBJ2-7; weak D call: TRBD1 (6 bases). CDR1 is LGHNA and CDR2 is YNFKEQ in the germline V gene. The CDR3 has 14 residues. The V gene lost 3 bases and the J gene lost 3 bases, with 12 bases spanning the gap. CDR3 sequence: CASSQPGADYEQYF. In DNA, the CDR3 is TGTGCCAGCAGCCAGCCAGGGGCGGACTACGAGCAGTACTTC.

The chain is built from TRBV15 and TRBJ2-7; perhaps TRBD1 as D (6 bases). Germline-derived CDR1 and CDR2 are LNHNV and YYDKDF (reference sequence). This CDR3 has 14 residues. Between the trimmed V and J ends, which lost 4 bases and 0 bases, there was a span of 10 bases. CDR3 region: CATSNTGYSYEQYF. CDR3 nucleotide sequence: TGTGCCACCAGCAATACAGGGTACTCCTACGAGCAGTACTTC. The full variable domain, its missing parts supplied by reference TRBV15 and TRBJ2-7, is DAMVIQNPRYQVTQFGKPVTLSCSQTLNHNVMYWYQQKSSQAPKLLFHYYDKDFNNEADTPDNFQSRRPNTSFCFLDIRSPGLGDTAMYLCATSNTGYSYEQYFGPGTRLTVT.

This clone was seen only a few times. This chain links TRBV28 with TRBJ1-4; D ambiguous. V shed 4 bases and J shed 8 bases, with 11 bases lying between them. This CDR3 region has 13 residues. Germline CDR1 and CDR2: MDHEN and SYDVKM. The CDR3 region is CASSWVSEEKLFF. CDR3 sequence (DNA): TGTGCCAGCAGTTGGGTGTCCGAGGAAAAACTGTTTTTT. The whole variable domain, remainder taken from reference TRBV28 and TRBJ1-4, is DVKVTQSSRYLVKRTGEKVFLECVQDMDHENMFWYRQDPGLGLRLIYFSYDVKMKEKGDIPEGYSVSREKKERFSLILESASTNQTSMYLCASSWVSEEKLFFGSGTQLSVL.

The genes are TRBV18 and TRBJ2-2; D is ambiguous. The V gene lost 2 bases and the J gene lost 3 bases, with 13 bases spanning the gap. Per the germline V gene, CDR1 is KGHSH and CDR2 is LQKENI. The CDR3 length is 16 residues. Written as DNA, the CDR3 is TGTGCCAGCTCACCAATTGGGTTCTCGGACACCGGGGAGCTGTTTTTT. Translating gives CASSPIGFSDTGELFF.